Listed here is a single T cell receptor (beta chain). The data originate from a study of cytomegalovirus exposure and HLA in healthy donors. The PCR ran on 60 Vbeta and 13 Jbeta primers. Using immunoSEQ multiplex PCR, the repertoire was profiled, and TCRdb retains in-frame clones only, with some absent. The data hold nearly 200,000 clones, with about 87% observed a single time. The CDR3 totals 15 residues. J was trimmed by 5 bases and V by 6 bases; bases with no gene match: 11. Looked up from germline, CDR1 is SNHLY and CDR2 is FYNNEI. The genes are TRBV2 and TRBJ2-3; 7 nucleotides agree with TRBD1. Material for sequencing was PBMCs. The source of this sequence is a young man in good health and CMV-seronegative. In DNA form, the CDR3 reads TGTGCCAGCAGCTTATGGGGACAGATTAGAGATACGCAGTATTTT. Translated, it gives CASSLWGQIRDTQYF.